A selection of T cell receptor beta chains follows, all from one sample in a study of shared clonotypes between healthy human individuals. The repertoire was sequenced with immunoSEQ multiplex PCR; TCRdb's copy has only in-frame clones and lacks some. Of approximately 700,000 clones detected, around 73% appear once; the ten largest clones hold 1.5% to 2%. The sample consisted of memory CD4+ T cells sorted from blood. The receptors were gathered from a woman aged 25 to 45 in good health. The conserved cysteine and the conserved F or W are not part of the CDR3 here.

v_call	j_call	cdr3_aa
TRBV5-1	TRBJ2-7	ASSLEKGGEQY
TRBV30	NA	AWRPAGRSVYEQY
TRBV10-2	TRBJ2-7	ASLFAGGRSSYEQY
TRBV11-2	TRBJ2-5	ASSVASQETQY
TRBV5-6	TRBJ2-7	ASSLGQGRYEQY
TRBV30	TRBJ2-6	AWRKMGANVLT
TRBV28	TRBJ2-4	ASTLSGAKNIQY
TRBV7-4	TRBJ2-1	ASSPIAAKTVSYNEQF
TRBV30	TRBJ2-2	AAVGDRFSGELF
TRBV12-5	TRBJ2-1	ASGLDSSYNEQF
TRBV12-5	TRBJ2-2	ASGRDTNTGELF
TRBV19	TRBJ2-5	ASRRTSGETQY
TRBV30	TRBJ1-5	AWSVGRSGGYSNQPQH
TRBV11-2	TRBJ2-1	ASRGGASGVSEQF